Listed below are T cell receptor beta chains from one sample, sequenced in a study of identical twins. MiXCR, run by TCRdb on the 5' RACE reads, gives a single entry per CDR3 protein. Of roughly 220,000 distinct CDR3 sequences in the sample, around 6.5% are singletons; the top ten hold approximately 15%. Another study also made use of these data, one on T cells expressing NK-cell markers.

Material for sequencing was CD8+ T cells sorted from blood. Receptors originate from a young woman in good health. Both conserved end residues are part of each CDR3. The order of the fields is V gene, D gene, clone size, J gene, CDR3 DNA, CDR3 protein. The D gene is left open where the match is weak. Clone sizes are given selectively: once, few, many, or a class where the clone is expanded.

>TRBV7-6|TRBD2|few|TRBJ2-7
TGTGCCAGCAGCTTAGACGGGACTAGCGGGAGCGAGCAGTACTTC
CASSLDGTSGSEQYF
>TRBV7-2|TRBD2|-|TRBJ2-7
TGTGCCAGCAGCAGCTCGGGACTAGCGGGAGGGCTGTACGAGCAGTACTTC
CASSSSGLAGGLYEQYF
>TRBV4-2|TRBD2|few|TRBJ2-1
TGTGCCAGCAGCCAGTCTAGCGGGGGGGCCTCGAGTAATGAGCAGTTCTTC
CASSQSSGGASSNEQFF
>TRBV27|-|-|TRBJ1-6
TGTGCCAGCAGAGTAACGAGGAGGGTAACTTCACCCCTCCACTTT
CASRVTRRVTSPLHF
>TRBV9|TRBD2|many|TRBJ2-1
TGTGCCAGCAGTCAAGGACTAGCGGGGGGAAATGAGCAGTTCTTC
CASSQGLAGGNEQFF
>TRBV5-1|-|many|TRBJ2-7
TGCGCCAGCAGCTTAACTCAGGACGAGCAGTACTTC
CASSLTQDEQYF
>TRBV7-3|-|-|TRBJ1-1
TGTGCCAGCAGTGAACCTCCGGGTCGTGCTTTCTTT
CASSEPPGRAFF
>TRBV4-2|-|many|TRBJ1-1
TGTGCCAGCAGCCCCCCGGGGGGGCCTGAAGCTTTCTTT
CASSPPGGPEAFF
>TRBV3-1|TRBD2|few|TRBJ2-5
TGTGCCAGCAGCCAAGTGGGACTAGCGGGCGAAGAGACCCAGTACTTC
CASSQVGLAGEETQYF
>TRBV19|TRBD1|few|TRBJ2-7
TGTGCCAGTAGTCCGGGACAGCGCTACGAGCAGTACTTC
CASSPGQRYEQYF
>TRBV29-1|-|many|TRBJ2-7
TGCAGCGTAAAGGGGGAAACCTACGAGCAGTACTTC
CSVKGETYEQYF
>TRBV18|TRBD2|-|TRBJ2-2
TGTGCCAGCTCACCAGGACTAGCGGGGGTTCGCAGAACCGGGGAGCTGTTTTTT
CASSPGLAGVRRTGELFF
>TRBV7-8|TRBD1|few|TRBJ2-5
TGTGCCAGCAGCTACGCAGGACAGGGGAAAGAGACCCAGTACTTC
CASSYAGQGKETQYF
>TRBV12-3/TRBV12-4|-|many|TRBJ2-7
TGTGCCAGCAGGGGACTCTCCTACGAGCAGTACTTC
CASRGLSYEQYF
>TRBV20-1|-|-|TRBJ2-5
TGCAGTGCTAGAGATATCGGAATCCAAGAGACCCAGTACTTC
CSARDIGIQETQYF
>TRBV12-3/TRBV12-4|TRBD1|-|TRBJ1-2
TGTGCCAGCAGTGACTCCGGGACAGGGGGCGTCTATGGCTACACCTTC
CASSDSGTGGVYGYTF
>TRBV20-1|TRBD2|-|TRBJ2-1
TGCAGTGCTAGTGGGGATCGGGGGGGGCCACCCGTGAATGAGCAGTTCTTC
CSASGDRGGPPVNEQFF
>TRBV7-2|-|many|TRBJ2-2
TGTGCCAGTACTAGCACCCAATGGGAGCTGTTTTTT
CASTSTQWELFF
>TRBV11-2|-|-|TRBJ1-2
TGTGCCAGCAGCTCAAAGGTTGGCTACACCTTC
CASSSKVGYTF
>TRBV29-1|-|many|TRBJ1-2
TGCAGCGCACCGGGACGGAACAACTATGGCTACACCTTC
CSAPGRNNYGYTF
>TRBV20-1|TRBD2|few|TRBJ2-1
TGCAGTGCTATCTCGCTGGGCGGGGGGCCGGGGGATGAGCAGTTCTTC
CSAISLGGGPGDEQFF
>TRBV20-1|TRBD2|medium-sized|TRBJ2-1
TGCAGTGTGCAACTAGCGGAGTGGGATGAGCAGTTCTTC
CSVQLAEWDEQFF
>TRBV12-3/TRBV12-4|-|-|TRBJ2-3
TGTGCCAGCAGTTTGGGGTTCGGGGGAGTCGGCACAGATACGCAGTATTTT
CASSLGFGGVGTDTQYF
>TRBV27|-|-|TRBJ2-1
TGTGCCAGCAGTTTACTCGCGACTAGCTCCTACAATGAGCAGTTCTTC
CASSLLATSSYNEQFF
>TRBV14|TRBD1|-|TRBJ2-7
TGTGCCAGCTCAAGGACAGGGGGCCTCGAAGAGCAGTACTTC
CASSRTGGLEEQYF
>TRBV5-1|-|many|TRBJ2-2
TGCGCCAGCCCGGGGCCCACCGGGGAGCTGTTTTTT
CASPGPTGELFF
>TRBV12-3/TRBV12-4|TRBD2|few|TRBJ2-1
TGTGCCAGCAGTTTTTCAAGCGGGAGGATGAATGAGCAGTTCTTC
CASSFSSGRMNEQFF
>TRBV9|TRBD2|many|TRBJ2-7
TGTGCCAGCAGCGTGAGTAGCGGGACCCTCGGAGAGCAGTACTTC
CASSVSSGTLGEQYF
>TRBV6-1|-|-|TRBJ2-7
TGTGCCAGCGAATCGACCCCGGGGGACAACGAGCAGTACTTC
CASESTPGDNEQYF
>TRBV7-2|-|few|TRBJ2-7
TGTGCCAGCAGCTTCGGGACTCTATACTACGAGCAGTACTTC
CASSFGTLYYEQYF
>TRBV12-3/TRBV12-4|-|few|TRBJ2-2
TGTGCCAGCAGGCCGAAGGGGCTTGGAGACACCGGGGAGCTGTTTTTT
CASRPKGLGDTGELFF
>TRBV6-5|TRBD2|few|TRBJ2-5
TGTGCCAGCAGTTACTCGGGACTAGCGATGGAGACCCAGTACTTC
CASSYSGLAMETQYF
>TRBV15|-|many|TRBJ1-1
TGTGCCACCAGCGTCAACAGGGTGAACACTGAAGCTTTCTTT
CATSVNRVNTEAFF
>TRBV10-3|-|many|TRBJ2-5
TGTGCCATCAGTGAGGGACTCCAAGAGACCCAGTACTTC
CAISEGLQETQYF
>TRBV14|-|few|TRBJ2-4
TGTGCCAGCAGCCATAAGGGGGAGAATGCGGAAAACATTCAGTACTTC
CASSHKGENAENIQYF
>TRBV12-3/TRBV12-4|-|many|TRBJ2-7
TGTGCCAGCACCACGGGCAGTACCTACGAGCAGTACTTC
CASTTGSTYEQYF
>TRBV30|-|-|TRBJ1-2
TGTGCCTGGAGTGAAGGGGCAGGTTCTGGCTACACCTTC
CAWSEGAGSGYTF
>TRBV29-1|TRBD1|-|TRBJ1-2
TGCAGCGTTCCGGGACAGCACTATGGCTACACCTTC
CSVPGQHYGYTF
>TRBV3-1|-|many|TRBJ1-3
TGTGCCAGCAGCCCACACAGGAGGACCTCTGGAAACACCATATATTTT
CASSPHRRTSGNTIYF
>TRBV5-6|-|few|TRBJ2-1
TGTGCCAGCAGCTTGGCCCGGCTGGGCGAGCAGTTCTTC
CASSLARLGEQFF
>TRBV20-1|-|-|TRBJ2-7
TGCAGTGCTAGAGTTACGACATCCTACGAGCAGTACTTC
CSARVTTSYEQYF
>TRBV6-2/TRBV6-3|-|many|TRBJ2-5
TGTGCCAGCAGAAAGCAAGAGACCCAGTACTTC
CASRKQETQYF
>TRBV12-3/TRBV12-4|TRBD1|-|TRBJ2-2
TGTGCCAGCAGCGGGACAGGGCTCACCGGGGAGCTGTTTTTT
CASSGTGLTGELFF
>TRBV7-9|-|-|TRBJ1-2
TGTGCCAGCAGTTCTCGGGGGGTCTACGGCTATGGCTACACCTTC
CASSSRGVYGYGYTF